Listed below are T cell receptor beta chains from one sample, sequenced in a study of T cell responses to AZD1222 COVID-19 vaccine. Sequencing was performed with immunoSEQ multiplex PCR; in TCRdb, only in-frame clones are kept and a portion is missing. This sample yields roughly 160,000 clones, of which about 90% are seen a single time; 1% to 1.5% belongs to the top ten. Sequenced here: peripheral blood, sampled 28 days after the second AZD1222 dose. The receptors were sampled from an adult who received the AZD1222 COVID-19 vaccine. Each CDR3 is given with its conserved first and last residue. The order of the fields is CDR3 protein, J gene, V gene, clone size. For some rows the clone size is stated as once, few or many, or as a class when expanded; others skip it.

CDR3 protein: CASTPGSVTEAFF; J gene: TRBJ1-1; V gene: TRBV19; clone size: -
CDR3 protein: CASSLGDPVMYGYTF; J gene: TRBJ1-2; V gene: TRBV5-1; clone size: -
CDR3 protein: CASSFGPTDEYF; J gene: TRBJ2-5; V gene: TRBV12-3/TRBV12-4; clone size: once
CDR3 protein: CATSGGNGGELFF; J gene: TRBJ2-2; V gene: TRBV24-1; clone size: -
CDR3 protein: CASSPIRGSGHNEQFF; J gene: TRBJ2-1; V gene: TRBV14; clone size: -
CDR3 protein: CATSGTRDTGELFF; J gene: TRBJ2-2; V gene: TRBV24-1; clone size: -
CDR3 protein: CASSFGGGDTEAFF; J gene: TRBJ1-1; V gene: TRBV5-1; clone size: -
CDR3 protein: CASSPGAFF; J gene: TRBJ1-1; V gene: TRBV28; clone size: -
CDR3 protein: CASRDGQTRYGYTF; J gene: TRBJ1-2; V gene: TRBV2; clone size: -
CDR3 protein: CAWSTAGYGYTF; J gene: TRBJ1-2; V gene: TRBV30; clone size: -
CDR3 protein: CASSYDGRGYGYTF; J gene: TRBJ1-2; V gene: TRBV6-5; clone size: -
CDR3 protein: CASKGIGTGGRNTEAFF; J gene: TRBJ1-1; V gene: TRBV5-1; clone size: -
CDR3 protein: CASSYSILAGPYEQYF; J gene: TRBJ2-7; V gene: TRBV6-5; clone size: -
CDR3 protein: CASSLGLDSPLHF; J gene: TRBJ1-6; V gene: TRBV11-2; clone size: -
CDR3 protein: CASSPAPGSVGTEAFF; J gene: TRBJ1-1; V gene: TRBV13; clone size: -
CDR3 protein: CASSQENRMNQPQHF; J gene: TRBJ1-5; V gene: TRBV4-1; clone size: -
CDR3 protein: CASSFQGQGVYEQYF; J gene: TRBJ2-7; V gene: TRBV28; clone size: once
CDR3 protein: CASSWTDALYETQYF; J gene: TRBJ2-5; V gene: TRBV3-1/TRBV3-2; clone size: -
CDR3 protein: CASSPLGGGNNEQFF; J gene: TRBJ2-1; V gene: TRBV18; clone size: -
CDR3 protein: CASSFGHSSYEQYF; J gene: TRBJ2-7; V gene: TRBV5-1; clone size: -
CDR3 protein: CASSEQGLEAFF; J gene: TRBJ1-1; V gene: TRBV2; clone size: -
CDR3 protein: CASSVAHLGAHEQFF; J gene: TRBJ2-1; V gene: TRBV9; clone size: -
CDR3 protein: CASSHRNEQFF; J gene: TRBJ2-1; V gene: TRBV6-2/TRBV6-3; clone size: -
CDR3 protein: CASSQGLAGLNIQYF; J gene: TRBJ2-4; V gene: TRBV7-8; clone size: -
CDR3 protein: CASSLSMGGQEETQYF; J gene: TRBJ2-5; V gene: TRBV27; clone size: -
CDR3 protein: CASSKAGARYEQYF; J gene: TRBJ2-7; V gene: TRBV28; clone size: -
CDR3 protein: CASSLASGGLGETQYF; J gene: TRBJ2-5; V gene: TRBV5-4; clone size: -
CDR3 protein: CASSKIPGQGAYEQYF; J gene: TRBJ2-7; V gene: TRBV19; clone size: few
CDR3 protein: CASRGAISYNEQFF; J gene: TRBJ2-1; V gene: TRBV7-2; clone size: -
CDR3 protein: CASSLKGAAGANVLTF; J gene: TRBJ2-6; V gene: TRBV6-5; clone size: -
CDR3 protein: CATTRDNRLEQYF; J gene: TRBJ2-7; V gene: TRBV12-3/TRBV12-4; clone size: -
CDR3 protein: CASSPSGTGGYTF; J gene: TRBJ1-2; V gene: TRBV6-5; clone size: -
CDR3 protein: CASSPGTGWGSPLHF; J gene: TRBJ1-6; V gene: TRBV18; clone size: -
CDR3 protein: CASWGALNEQFF; J gene: TRBJ2-1; V gene: TRBV28; clone size: -
CDR3 protein: CAWSVGGTTDTQYF; J gene: TRBJ2-3; V gene: TRBV30; clone size: -
CDR3 protein: CASSPDTNYGYTF; J gene: TRBJ1-2; V gene: TRBV4-1; clone size: -
CDR3 protein: CASIVGQGGQETQYF; J gene: TRBJ2-5; V gene: TRBV2; clone size: once